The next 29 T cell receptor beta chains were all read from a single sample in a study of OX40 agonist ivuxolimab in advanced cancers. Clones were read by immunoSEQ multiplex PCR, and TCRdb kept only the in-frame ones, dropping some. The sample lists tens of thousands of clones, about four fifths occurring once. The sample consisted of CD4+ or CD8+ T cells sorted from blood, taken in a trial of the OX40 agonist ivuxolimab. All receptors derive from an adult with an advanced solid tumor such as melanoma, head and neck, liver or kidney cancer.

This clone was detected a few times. The CDR3 is CASSLGQGSSYNEQFF. CDR3 DNA: TGTGCCAGCAGCTTAGGCCAGGGAAGCTCCTACAATGAGCAGTTCTTC. The V gene is TRBV7-9, the J gene TRBJ2-1, with TRBD1 as a possible D gene (5 bases). V was cut by 1 base and J by 0 bases, with 10 bases left in between. CDR3 length: 16 amino acids. Germline V lookup: CDR1 SEHNR, CDR2 FQNEAQ (reference sequence).

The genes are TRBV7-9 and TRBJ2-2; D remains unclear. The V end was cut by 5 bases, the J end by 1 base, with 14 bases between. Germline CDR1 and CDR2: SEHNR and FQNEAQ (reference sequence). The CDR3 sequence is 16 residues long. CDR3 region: CASSQEVTLNTGELFF. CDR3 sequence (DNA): TGTGCCAGCAGCCAAGAGGTGACTTTGAACACCGGGGAGCTGTTTTTT.

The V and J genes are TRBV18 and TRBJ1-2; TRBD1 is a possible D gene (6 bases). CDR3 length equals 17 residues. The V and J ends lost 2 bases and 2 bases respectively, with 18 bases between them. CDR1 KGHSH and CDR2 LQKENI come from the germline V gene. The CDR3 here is CASSPAGALNHNYGYTF. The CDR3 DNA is TGTGCCAGCTCACCAGCAGGGGCGTTAAACCACAACTATGGCTACACCTTC. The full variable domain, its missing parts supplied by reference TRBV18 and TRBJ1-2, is NAGVMQNPRHLVRRRGQEARLRCSPMKGHSHVYWYRQLPEEGLKFMVYLQKENIIDESGMPKERFSAEFPKEGPSILRIQQVVRGDSAAYFCASSPAGALNHNYGYTFGSGTRLTVV.

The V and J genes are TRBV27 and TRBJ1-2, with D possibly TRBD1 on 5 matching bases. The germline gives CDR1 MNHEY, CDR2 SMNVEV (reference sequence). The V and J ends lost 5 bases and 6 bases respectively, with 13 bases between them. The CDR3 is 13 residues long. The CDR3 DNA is TGTGCCAGCAGTCTGACAGCAGGACATGGCTACACCTTC. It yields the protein CASSLTAGHGYTF.

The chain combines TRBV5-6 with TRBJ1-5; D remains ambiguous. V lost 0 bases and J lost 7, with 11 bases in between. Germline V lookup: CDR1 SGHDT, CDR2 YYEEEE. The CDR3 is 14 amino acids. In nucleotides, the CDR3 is TGTGCCAGCAGCTTGGGTCTGGGAGGGCAGCCCCAGCATTTT. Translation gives CASSLGLGGQPQHF.

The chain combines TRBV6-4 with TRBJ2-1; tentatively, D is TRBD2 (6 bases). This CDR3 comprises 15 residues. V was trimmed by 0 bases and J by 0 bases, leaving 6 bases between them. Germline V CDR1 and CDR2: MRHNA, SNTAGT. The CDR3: CASSDSAGSYNEQFF. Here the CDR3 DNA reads TGTGCCAGCAGTGACTCAGCGGGCTCCTACAATGAGCAGTTCTTC.

In nucleotides, the CDR3 is TGTGCCAGTAGTCACGGGACGGTGGATAACTATGGCTACACCTTC. It codes for CASSHGTVDNYGYTF. This chain uses TRBV19 with TRBJ1-2; D may be TRBD1 (5 bases). Germline V lookup: CDR1 LNHDA, CDR2 SQIVND (reference sequence). The V end was cut by 5 bases, the J end by 1 base, with 14 bases between. The CDR3 is made up of 15 amino acids. The complete variable domain, with remaining parts taken from reference TRBV19 and TRBJ1-2, reads DGGITQSPKYLFRKEGQNVTLSCEQNLNHDAMYWYRQDPGQGLRLIYYSQIVNDFQKGDIAEGYSVSREKKESFPLTVTSAQKNPTAFYLCASSHGTVDNYGYTFGSGTRLTVV.

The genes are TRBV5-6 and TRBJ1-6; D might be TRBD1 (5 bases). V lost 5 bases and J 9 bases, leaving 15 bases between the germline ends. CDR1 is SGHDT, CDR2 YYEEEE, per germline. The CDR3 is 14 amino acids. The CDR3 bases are TGTGCCAGCAGACCAGGGTTGACGGGTTCACCCCTCCACTTT. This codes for CASRPGLTGSPLHF. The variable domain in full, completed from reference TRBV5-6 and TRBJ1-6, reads DAGVTQSPTHLIKTRGQQVTLRCSPKSGHDTVSWYQQALGQGPQFIFQYYEEEERQRGNFPDRFSGHQFPNYSSELNVNALLLGDSALYLCASRPGLTGSPLHFGNGTRLTVT.

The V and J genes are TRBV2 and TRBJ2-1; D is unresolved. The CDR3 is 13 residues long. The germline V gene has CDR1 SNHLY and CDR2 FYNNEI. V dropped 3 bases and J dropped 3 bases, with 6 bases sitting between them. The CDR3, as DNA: TGTGCCAGCAGTGATCAGGACTACAATGAGCAGTTCTTC. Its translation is CASSDQDYNEQFF.

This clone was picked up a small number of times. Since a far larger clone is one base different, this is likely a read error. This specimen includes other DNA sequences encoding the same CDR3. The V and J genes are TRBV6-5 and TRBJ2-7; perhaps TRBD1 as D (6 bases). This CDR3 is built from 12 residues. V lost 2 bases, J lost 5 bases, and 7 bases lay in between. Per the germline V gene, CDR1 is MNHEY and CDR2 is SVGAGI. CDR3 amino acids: CASSYNRDEQYF. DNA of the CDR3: TGTGCCAGCAGTTACAACAGGGACGAGCAGTACTTC.

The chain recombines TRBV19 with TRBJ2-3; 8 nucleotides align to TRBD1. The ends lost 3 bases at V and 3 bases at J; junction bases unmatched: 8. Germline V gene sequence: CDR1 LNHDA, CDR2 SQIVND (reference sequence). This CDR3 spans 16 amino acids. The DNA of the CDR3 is TGTGCCAGTAGTATGCCCGGGACAGGCCCTACAGATACGCAGTATTTT. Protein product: CASSMPGTGPTDTQYF.

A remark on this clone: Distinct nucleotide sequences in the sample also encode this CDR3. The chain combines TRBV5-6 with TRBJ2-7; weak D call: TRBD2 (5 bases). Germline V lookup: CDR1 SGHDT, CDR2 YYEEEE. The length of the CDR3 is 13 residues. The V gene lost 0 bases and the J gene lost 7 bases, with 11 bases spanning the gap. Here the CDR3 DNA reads TGTGCCAGCAGCTTGGGGACCGGCGGGGAGCAGTACTTC. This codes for CASSLGTGGEQYF.

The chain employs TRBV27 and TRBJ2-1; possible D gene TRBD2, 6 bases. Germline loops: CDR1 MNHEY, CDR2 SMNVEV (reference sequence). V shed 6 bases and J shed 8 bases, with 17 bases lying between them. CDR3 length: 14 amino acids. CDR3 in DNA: TGTGCCAGCAGGCCAAGACTACCGGGGGATGAGCAGTTCTTC. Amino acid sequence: CASRPRLPGDEQFF.

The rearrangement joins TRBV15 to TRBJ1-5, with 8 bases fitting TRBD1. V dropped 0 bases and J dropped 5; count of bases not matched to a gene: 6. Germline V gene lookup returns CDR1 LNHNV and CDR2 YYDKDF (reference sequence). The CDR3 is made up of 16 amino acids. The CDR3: CATSRDKDRVDQPQHF. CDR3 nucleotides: TGTGCCACCAGCAGAGACAAGGACAGGGTCGATCAGCCCCAGCATTTT.

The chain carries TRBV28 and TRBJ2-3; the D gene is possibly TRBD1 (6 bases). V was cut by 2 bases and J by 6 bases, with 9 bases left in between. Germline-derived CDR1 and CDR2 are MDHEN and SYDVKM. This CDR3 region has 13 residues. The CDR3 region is CASSLQGTDTQYF. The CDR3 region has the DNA TGTGCCAGCAGTTTACAGGGGACGGATACGCAGTATTTT. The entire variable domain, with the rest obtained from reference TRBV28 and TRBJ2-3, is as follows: DVKVTQSSRYLVKRTGEKVFLECVQDMDHENMFWYRQDPGLGLRLIYFSYDVKMKEKGDIPEGYSVSREKKERFSLILESASTNQTSMYLCASSLQGTDTQYFGPGTRLTVL.

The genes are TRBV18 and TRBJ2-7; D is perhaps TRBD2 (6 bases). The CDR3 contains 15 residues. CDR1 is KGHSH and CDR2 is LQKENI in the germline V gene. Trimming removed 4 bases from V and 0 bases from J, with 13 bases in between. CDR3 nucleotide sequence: TGTGCCAGCTCACTGAGCGGGTCGCTCTCCTACGAGCAGTACTTC. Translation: CASSLSGSLSYEQYF.

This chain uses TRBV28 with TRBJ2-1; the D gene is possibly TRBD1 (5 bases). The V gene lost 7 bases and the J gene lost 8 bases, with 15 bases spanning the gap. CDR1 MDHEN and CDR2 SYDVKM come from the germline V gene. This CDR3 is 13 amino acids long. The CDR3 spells CASKTSGSYEQFF. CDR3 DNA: TGTGCCAGCAAGACCTCAGGGTCTTATGAGCAGTTCTTC.

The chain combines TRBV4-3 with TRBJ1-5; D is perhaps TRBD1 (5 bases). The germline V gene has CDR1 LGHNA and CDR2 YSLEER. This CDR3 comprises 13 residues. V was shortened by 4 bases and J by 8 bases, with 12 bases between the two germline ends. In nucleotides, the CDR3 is TGCGCCAGCAGCCCAGGGTTGTATGAGCCCCAGCATTTT. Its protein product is CASSPGLYEPQHF.

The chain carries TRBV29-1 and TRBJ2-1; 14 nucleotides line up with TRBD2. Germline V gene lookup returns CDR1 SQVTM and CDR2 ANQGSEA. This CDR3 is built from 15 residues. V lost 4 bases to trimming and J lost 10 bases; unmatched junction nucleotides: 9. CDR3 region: CSVAGLAGGRREQFF. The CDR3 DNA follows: TGCAGCGTTGCCGGACTAGCGGGAGGCCGTCGGGAGCAGTTCTTC.

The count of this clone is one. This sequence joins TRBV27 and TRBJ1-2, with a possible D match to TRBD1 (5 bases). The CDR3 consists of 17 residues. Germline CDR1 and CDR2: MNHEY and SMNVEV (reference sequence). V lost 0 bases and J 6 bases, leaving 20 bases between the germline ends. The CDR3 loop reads CASSLSGGGGDWHGYTF. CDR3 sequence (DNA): TGTGCCAGCAGTTTATCCGGCGGCGGGGGGGACTGGCATGGCTACACCTTC.

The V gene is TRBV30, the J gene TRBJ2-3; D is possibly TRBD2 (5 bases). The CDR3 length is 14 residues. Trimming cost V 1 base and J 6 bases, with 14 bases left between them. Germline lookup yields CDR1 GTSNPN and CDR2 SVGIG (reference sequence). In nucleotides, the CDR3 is TGTGCCTGGAGTGGAGGAGCGGCGACGGATACGCAGTATTTT. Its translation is CAWSGGAATDTQYF. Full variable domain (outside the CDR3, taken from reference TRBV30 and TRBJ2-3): SQTIHQWPATLVQPVGSPLSLECTVEGTSNPNLYWYRQAAGRGLQLLFYSVGIGQISSEVPQNLSASRPQDRQFILSSKKLLLSDSGFYLCAWSGGAATDTQYFGPGTRLTVL.

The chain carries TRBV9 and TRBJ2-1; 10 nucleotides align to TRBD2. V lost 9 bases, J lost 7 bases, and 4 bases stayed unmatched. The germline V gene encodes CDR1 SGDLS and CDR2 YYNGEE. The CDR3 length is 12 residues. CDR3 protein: CATSGSSNEQFF. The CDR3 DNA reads TGTGCCACTAGCGGGAGCTCGAATGAGCAGTTCTTC.

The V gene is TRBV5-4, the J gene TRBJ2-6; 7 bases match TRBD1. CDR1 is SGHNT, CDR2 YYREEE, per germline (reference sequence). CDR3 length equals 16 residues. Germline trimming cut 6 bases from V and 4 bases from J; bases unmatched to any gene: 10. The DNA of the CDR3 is TGTGCCAGCACCTTACCGAGGGGGCGCGGGGCCAACGTCCTGACTTTC. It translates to CASTLPRGRGANVLTF.

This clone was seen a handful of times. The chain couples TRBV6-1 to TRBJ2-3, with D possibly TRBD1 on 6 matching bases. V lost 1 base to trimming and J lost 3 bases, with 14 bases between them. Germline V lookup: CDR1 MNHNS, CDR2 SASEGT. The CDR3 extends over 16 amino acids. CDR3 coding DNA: TGTGCCAGCAGTGAAGATCAGGGGAGTCCTACAGATACGCAGTATTTT. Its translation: CASSEDQGSPTDTQYF.

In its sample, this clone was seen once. CDR3 protein: CASSLDGRGRGDEQFF. The CDR3 region has the DNA TGTGCCAGCAGCTTAGATGGCAGGGGGCGCGGCGATGAGCAGTTCTTC. The chain has TRBV7-8 and TRBJ2-1; TRBD1 matches at 8 bases. The junction had 10 bases not matched to a gene; V was cut back by 1 base and J by 8 bases. Germline V gene lookup returns CDR1 SGHVS and CDR2 FQNEAQ. The CDR3 extends over 16 amino acids.

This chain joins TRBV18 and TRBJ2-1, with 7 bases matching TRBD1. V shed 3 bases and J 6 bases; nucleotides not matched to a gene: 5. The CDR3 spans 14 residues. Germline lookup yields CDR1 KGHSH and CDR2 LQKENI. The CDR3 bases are TGTGCCAGCTCACCGCGACAGGGTGTCAATGAGCAGTTCTTC. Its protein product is CASSPRQGVNEQFF. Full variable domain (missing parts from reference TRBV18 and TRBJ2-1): NAGVMQNPRHLVRRRGQEARLRCSPMKGHSHVYWYRQLPEEGLKFMVYLQKENIIDESGMPKERFSAEFPKEGPSILRIQQVVRGDSAAYFCASSPRQGVNEQFFGPGTRLTVL.

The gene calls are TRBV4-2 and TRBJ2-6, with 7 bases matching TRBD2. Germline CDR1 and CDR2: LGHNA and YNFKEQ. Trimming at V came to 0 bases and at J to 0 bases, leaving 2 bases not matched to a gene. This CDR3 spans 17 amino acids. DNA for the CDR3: TGTGCCAGCAGCCAAGAGGGGAGGGGCTCTGGGGCCAACGTCCTGACTTTC. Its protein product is CASSQEGRGSGANVLTF.

The CDR3 nucleotides are TGTGCCAGCAGTTACTCAGGGAATGAGCAGTTCTTC. Its translation is CASSYSGNEQFF. This chain links TRBV6-5 with TRBJ2-1, with unresolved D. Trimming took 0 bases from V and 7 from J, leaving 4 bases between them. Germline CDR1 and CDR2: MNHEY and SVGAGI. The CDR3 runs to 12 residues.

The CDR3 reads CASSTPLGQYSGNTIYF. CDR3 in DNA: TGTGCCAGCAGCACCCCCCTGGGACAGTACTCTGGAAACACCATATATTTT. This chain uses TRBV9 with TRBJ1-3; 7 positions agree with TRBD1. CDR1 and CDR2 (germline): SGDLS, YYNGEE. V lost 4 bases to trimming and J lost 0 bases; unmatched junction nucleotides: 10. The CDR3 spans 17 residues.